Below, 7 T cell receptor beta chains from the same sample are listed, as sequenced in a study of cytomegalovirus exposure and HLA in healthy donors. PCR primers comprised 60 Vbeta and 13 Jbeta primers. Measured with immunoSEQ multiplex PCR; TCRdb has only the in-frame clones, and not every one. Of around 120,000 clones in the sample, 60% to 80% were seen once. Source material: PBMCs. Receptor source: a man aged 45-65 years in good health and CMV-seropositive.

The V call is TRBV13, the J call TRBJ2-6; 7 nucleotides match TRBD1. With 4 bases clipped from V and 1 base from J, the junction kept 16 bases outside the gene matches. Germline V gene lookup returns CDR1 PRHDT and CDR2 FYEKMQ (reference sequence). The CDR3 covers 20 residues. Written as DNA, the CDR3 is TGTGCCAGCAGCTCGCAGGTCCCGGGACAGAGAGGTTCTGGGGCCAACGTCCTGACTTTC. It is translated as CASSSQVPGQRGSGANVLTF.

The chain combines TRBV19 with TRBJ2-2; D gene unclear. The CDR3 loop spans 13 amino acids. Germline V gene sequence: CDR1 LNHDA, CDR2 SQIVND (reference sequence). Trimming stripped 7 bases from V and 4 bases from J, with 10 bases between. The DNA for the CDR3 is TGTGCCAGTACGAGACCGGGCACCGGGGAGCTGTTTTTT. Amino acid sequence: CASTRPGTGELFF.

This chain uses TRBV7-9 with TRBJ2-3; 8 bases align to TRBD2. This CDR3 is built from 15 residues. The junction had 3 bases not matched to a gene; V was cut back by 4 bases and J by 0 bases. In germline, CDR1 is SEHNR, CDR2 FQNEAQ (reference sequence). CDR3 bases: TGTGCCAGCAGCTCGCGGGGGGACAGCACAGATACGCAGTATTTT. Translated, it gives CASSSRGDSTDTQYF.

The CDR3: CATSRGTFMNTEAFF. The CDR3 bases are TGTGCCACCAGCAGAGGGACATTTATGAACACTGAAGCTTTCTTT. The chain joins TRBV15 to TRBJ1-1, with D possibly being TRBD1 (5 bases). CDR1 and CDR2 (germline): LNHNV, YYDKDF (reference sequence). This CDR3 has 15 amino acids. Trimming stripped 1 base from V and 0 bases from J, with 9 bases between. Variable domain in full (rest from reference TRBV15 and TRBJ1-1): DAMVIQNPRYQVTQFGKPVTLSCSQTLNHNVMYWYQQKSSQAPKLLFHYYDKDFNNEADTPDNFQSRRPNTSFCFLDIRSPGLGDTAMYLCATSRGTFMNTEAFFGQGTRLTVV.

This chain uses TRBV7-9 with TRBJ1-2; 10 bases match TRBD1. The germline gives CDR1 SEHNR, CDR2 FQNEAQ (reference sequence). With V trimmed by 4 bases and J by 1 base, 3 bases remained unmatched. This CDR3 comprises 15 residues. The CDR3 DNA reads TGTGCCAGCAGCTCCAGGACAGGGGGTAACTATGGCTACACCTTC. It specifies CASSSRTGGNYGYTF.

A note on this clone: One end of the junction fails to match germline, which may point to a read error. J is TRBJ1-2 and V is TRBV11-2, with 7 bases matching TRBD1. The CDR3 totals 13 residues. Germline V gene lookup returns CDR1 SGHAT and CDR2 FQNNGV. The CDR3 DNA is TGTGCCAGCAGAGCAGGGGGGTCCTATGGCCACACCTTC. Protein: CASRAGGSYGHTF.

This clone was seen only a few times. V usage is TRBV2 and J usage is TRBJ1-6, with TRBD1 identical over 8 bases. This CDR3 is built from 15 residues. Germline V lookup: CDR1 SNHLY, CDR2 FYNNEI. Trimming cost V 7 bases and J 4 bases; bases outside gene matches: 6. For the CDR3, the DNA is TGTGCCAGCACCTCGGACAGGGCATATAATTCACCCCTCCACTTT. Its protein product is CASTSDRAYNSPLHF.